Listed here is a single T cell receptor (beta chain). Libraries were prepared by immunoSEQ multiplex PCR; TCRdb keeps only in-frame clonotypes and omits some of them. The table lists tens of thousands of clones, roughly 92% of them singletons. Trimming stripped 3 bases from V and 4 bases from J, with 7 bases between. The CDR3 consists of 13 residues. Per the germline V gene, CDR1 is MGHRA and CDR2 is YSYEKL. This specimen belongs to a study of T cell changes during pregnancy in multiple sclerosis. The chain joins TRBV4-1 to TRBJ1-5; D ambiguous. The TCR was taken from a female donor with multiple sclerosis, enrolled in a pregnancy study. Source: CD8+ T cells from peripheral blood mononuclear cells, taken before pregnancy. DNA of the CDR3: TGCGCCAGCAGCCACAGGAAAAATCAGCCCCAGCATTTT. Translated, it gives CASSHRKNQPQHF.